The 7 T cell receptor gamma chains presented below share a single source sample, sequenced in a study of γδ T cells in repeated Plasmodium falciparum infection. TCRdb reanalyzed the multiplex PCR reads using CATT. Found here are roughly 15,000 gamma-chain clones, around 1.5% of them singletons; the top ten hold 28%. Vgamma9/Vdelta2+ and Vdelta2-negative gammadelta T cells were flow-sorted from PBMC for bulk sequencing. Input material: gamma-delta T cells from blood. The receptors shown here come from a pool of human donors (malaria-infected and uninfected, not separated).

This clone is large by share. This may arise from a read error, as a much more abundant clone is one base away. This specimen includes other DNA sequences encoding the same CDR3. The J gene is TRGJP, the V gene TRGV9. Germline-derived CDR1 and CDR2 are GITISATS and ISYDGTV (reference sequence). V was pared by 0 bases and J by 7 bases, with 3 bases of the junction left unmatched. CDR3 length equals 16 residues. The CDR3 DNA reads as TGTGCCTTGTGGGAGGTGCACGAGTTGGGCAAAAAAATCAAGGTATTT. Protein product: CALWEVHELGKKIKVF.

A remark on this clone: The protein that TCRdb holds for this DNA derives from a much larger clone and differs from the translated DNA at residue 5, which likely indicates a read error; the protein shown here is translated from the DNA. The J gene is TRGJP1, the V gene TRGV9. TCRdb lists no J gene, so it was determined here by aligning the DNA to germline. The CDR3 contains 15 residues. Germline V lookup: CDR1 GITISATS, CDR2 ISYDGTV (reference sequence). V was pared by 5 bases and J by 0 bases, with 6 bases of the junction left unmatched. CDR3 sequence reads: CALWGEYTTGWFKIF. The CDR3 DNA reads as TGTGCCTTGTGGGGGGAGTATACCACTGGTTGGTTCAAGATATTT.

As to this clone: It is likely a read error: a sequence one base away is far more abundant. In the same sample, other DNA sequences code for this CDR3. This chain uses TRGV9 with TRGJP2. TCRdb carries no J gene annotation; the J gene was assigned here by matching the DNA with germline. V lost 0 bases, J lost 5 bases, and 6 bases stayed unmatched. This CDR3 is 15 amino acids long. The germline gives CDR1 GITISATS, CDR2 ISYDGTV (reference sequence). CDR3 residues: CALWEVQGSDWIKTF. CDR3 in DNA: TGTGCCTTGTGGGAGGTGCAGGGCAGTGATTGGATCAAGACGTTT.

Ten or more counts support this clone. Given a far larger clone just one base away, this is likely a sequencing read error. The sample carries other DNA sequences with the same CDR3. J is TRGJP and V is TRGV9. After removal of 2 bases from V and 9 bases from J, the junction contained 7 bases not matched to a gene. Germline V gene lookup returns CDR1 GITISATS and CDR2 ISYDGTV (reference sequence). The CDR3 spans 16 residues. The CDR3 DNA reads as TGTGCCTTGTGGGAGGCAATCGGGTTGGGCAAAAAAATCAAGGTATTT. Translation gives CALWEAIGLGKKIKVF.

In regard to this clone: TCRdb's protein, taken from a much larger clone, differs from this DNA's translation at residue 2, likely owing to a read error; the protein displayed comes from the DNA. The CDR3 bases are TGTACCTTGTGGGACGCGGATTATTATAAGAAACTCTTT. This sequence encodes CTLWDADYYKKLF. The V gene is TRGV9, the J gene TRGJ1 or TRGJ2. TCRdb is silent on the J gene; assignment here came from matching the DNA to germline. CDR1 is GITISATS and CDR2 is ISYDGTV in the germline V gene (reference sequence). CDR3 length: 13 amino acids.

This clone has just a few counts. A read error is likely here: a far larger clone is one base away. Other DNA sequences in this specimen translate into the identical CDR3. The V and J genes are TRGV9 and TRGJ1 or TRGJ2. TCRdb carries no J gene annotation; the J gene was assigned here by matching the DNA with germline. This CDR3 has 12 amino acids. CDR1 is GITISATS, CDR2 ISYDGTV, per germline (reference sequence). The CDR3 loop reads CALWRNYYKKLF. DNA of the CDR3: TGTGCCTTGTGGAGGAATTATTACAAGAAACTCTTT.

With regard to this clone: This likely reflects a read error, since a far larger clone is one base away. Other DNA sequences within the sample encode an identical CDR3. The V call is TRGV4, the J call TRGJ1 or TRGJ2. Because TCRdb records no J gene, it was assigned here through a match of the DNA to germline. Germline lookup yields CDR1 EGSTGY and CDR2 YDSYTSSV. The CDR3 covers 13 residues. This CDR3 is CATWDGPRYKKLF. The CDR3 bases are TGTGCCACTTGGGATGGGCCAAGGTATAAGAAACTCTTT.